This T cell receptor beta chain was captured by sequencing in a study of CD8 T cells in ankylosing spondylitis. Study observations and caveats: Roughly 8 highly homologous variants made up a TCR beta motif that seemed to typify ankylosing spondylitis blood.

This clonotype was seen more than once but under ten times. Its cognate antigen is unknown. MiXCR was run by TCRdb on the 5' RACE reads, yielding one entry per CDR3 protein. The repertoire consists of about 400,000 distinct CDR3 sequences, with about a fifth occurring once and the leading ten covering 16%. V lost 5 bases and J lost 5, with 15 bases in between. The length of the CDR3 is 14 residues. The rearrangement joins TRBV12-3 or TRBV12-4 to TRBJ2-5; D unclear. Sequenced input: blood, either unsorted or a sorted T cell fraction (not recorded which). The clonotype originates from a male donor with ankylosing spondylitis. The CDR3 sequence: CASSPLPGEETQYF. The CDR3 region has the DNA TGTGCCAGCAGTCCCCTCCCTGGCGAGGAGACCCAGTACTTC.